This T cell receptor beta chain came from a study of PD-1 blockade in classical Hodgkin lymphoma. Study-wide context: Administration of nivolumab to patients was at 3 mg/kg intravenously every 2 weeks.

Profiling relied on immunoSEQ multiplex PCR, and the TCRdb table lists in-frame clones only, not all of them. Of approximately 44,000 clones in the sample, just over 65% were seen once. The CDR3 totals 16 residues. V was shortened by 1 base and J by 5 bases, with 14 bases between the two germline ends. Germline V CDR1 and CDR2: SGHAT, FQNNGV. Study-level points and caveats: When nivolumab was started under 1 year after ASCT, patients were excluded. At C4D1, TCR diversity had climbed significantly for CD4+ cells, though not for CD8+ cells. Those achieving complete response showed baseline diversity like newly diagnosed patients.

Described time point: cycle 4 day 1 (C4D1), after about 6 weeks of nivolumab. Relapses following autologous stem cell transplantation were seen in all patients, with brentuximab vedotin exposure varying. A note on this clone: Its antigen is not identified.

The rearrangement links TRBV11-2 to TRBJ1-4; no clear D gene. This receptor was obtained from a human donor with classical Hodgkin lymphoma. The sample in question was peripheral blood mononuclear cells (PBMCs), obtained before the fourth cycle of nivolumab. CDR3 DNA: TGTGCCAGCAGCTTAGTGGTGGGGAATGGCAATGAAAAACTGTTTTTT. Its protein is CASSLVVGNGNEKLFF.